Reported below is one T cell receptor beta chain. What it binds is not known. The CDR3 is 12 amino acids. The ends were cut back, 4 bases at V and 5 bases at J, with 6 bases in the middle. Using immunoSEQ multiplex PCR, the repertoire was profiled, and TCRdb retains in-frame clones only, with some absent. The sample lists 90,000 to 150,000 clones, roughly 85% occurring once. This sample was taken from a study of T cell responses to AZD1222 COVID-19 vaccine. Across the study: Second doses that came at about 4 or about 12 weeks were put together.

Study-wide results and limits: Epitopes outside B.1.351 and B.1.1.7 mutated regions reportedly drew nearly half of spike TCRs. At 160-218 and 743-854, vaccine-associated CD4 TCRs were dominant, and they spanned spike.

The chain couples TRBV12-3 or TRBV12-4 to TRBJ1-5; D is undetermined. The sample here was peripheral blood, taken on day 0 of AZD1222 vaccination. The TCR was taken from an adult in good health. CDR3 protein: CASSSSDQPQHF. In DNA, the CDR3 is TGTGCCAGCAGTTCCTCTGATCAGCCCCAGCATTTT.